This T cell receptor beta chain derives from a study of shared clonotypes between healthy human individuals. Points from the study as a whole: It was expected that sequencing depth would affect clonotype sharing among donors. With a few donors compared, roughly 5% of naive CD4 clonotypes were shared.

As regards this clone: As yet, its antigen is unknown.

An approximately 200 ng quantity of DNA, roughly 32,000 T cell genomes, went into the sorted-subset replicate PCRs. The protocol was immunoSEQ multiplex PCR, while the TCRdb copy is restricted to in-frame clones and leaves out a portion. This table holds fewer than 130,000 clones, about 67% found once. None of the donors, who were healthy HIV-negative adults, had recently had acute infections or vaccinations. The germline V gene has CDR1 SEHNR and CDR2 FQNEAQ (reference sequence). The CDR3 extends over 12 amino acids. Trimming stripped 7 bases from V and 5 bases from J, with 10 bases between. The gene calls are TRBV7-9 and TRBJ2-3, with no clear D. Material: memory CD8+ T cells sorted from blood. Regarding subset: CD45RO+ cells pooled with CCR7-negative TemRA cells. This sequence was found in a woman aged 30 to 39 in good health. This CDR3 reads CASTLSEDTQYF. The CDR3 DNA reads TGTGCCAGCACACTCTCGGAAGATACGCAGTATTTT.